This T cell receptor beta chain was identified in a study of T cells in Graves' hyperthyroidism and ophthalmopathy. Findings and caveats of the study: Among thyroid clonotypes expanded above 0.001, most also appeared in blood.

The PBMCs were taken from 10 ml of fresh peripheral blood. It was RNA transcripts that yielded the amplified TCR beta CDR3 regions. HTBI primers were used for first-round RT-PCR of the TCR CDR3. In TCRdb, the multiplex PCR reads were re-called with MiXCR into one record per CDR3 protein. There are roughly 510,000 distinct CDR3 sequences in the sample; about a fifth occur only once, and about 30% lies in the top ten. The CDR3 runs 14 residues. Trimming pared 4 bases from V and 5 bases from J, leaving 14 bases between. Points on this clonotype: What it binds is unknown.

The sample comprised blood. The chain combines TRBV12-3 or TRBV12-4 with TRBJ2-5; D call uncertain. The receptor's source is a man between 18 and 29 years old with Graves' hyperthyroidism. Here the CDR3 DNA reads TGTGCCAGCAGTTCCCGATCGGTGCGGGAGACCCAGTACTTC. Residues: CASSSRSVRETQYF.